One sample yielded the 14 T cell receptor beta chains listed below, sequenced in a study of hypomethylating agent response in myelodysplastic syndrome. Sequencing used immunoSEQ multiplex PCR; TCRdb keeps in-frame clones, though not all of them. The table has approximately 4,200 clones, about 81% seen once; the top ten hold 15% to 18%. The sequences come from bone marrow, collected before or after starting hypomethylating agent treatment for myelodysplastic syndrome (not recorded which). Every receptor here comes from a human donor with myelodysplastic syndrome.

The rearrangement links TRBV25-1 to TRBJ2-5; 14 bases line up with TRBD2. The CDR3 length is 13 residues. V dropped 8 bases and J dropped 8; count of bases not matched to a gene: 4. From germline, CDR1 is MGHDK and CDR2 SYGVNS. The CDR3 loop reads CASAGTSGGTQYF. For the CDR3, the DNA is TGTGCCAGCGCGGGGACTAGCGGGGGAACCCAGTACTTC. The full variable domain, in which reference TRBV25-1 and TRBJ2-5 provide the parts outside the CDR3, is EADIYQTPRYLVIGTGKKITLECSQTMGHDKMYWYQQDPGMELHLIHYSYGVNSTEKGDLSSESTVSRIRTEHFPLTLESARPSHTSQYLCASAGTSGGTQYFGPGTRLLVL.

V and J are TRBV2 and TRBJ1-3; 7 bases are a match to TRBD1. The germline V gene has CDR1 SNHLY and CDR2 FYNNEI. The CDR3 length is 14 residues. Trimming took 5 bases from V and 2 from J; bases not matched to a gene: 3. This CDR3 reads CASSRQGAGNTIYF. CDR3 nucleotides: TGTGCCAGCAGTCGACAGGGAGCTGGAAACACCATATATTTT.

The rearrangement joins TRBV28 to TRBJ1-1; D call uncertain. The germline V gene has CDR1 MDHEN and CDR2 SYDVKM. The CDR3 sequence is 10 residues long. With 10 bases removed from V and 10 bases from J, the gap between germline ends came to 13 bases. The CDR3 here is CATIQRIAFF. In DNA form, the CDR3 reads TGTGCCACTATTCAGCGGATAGCTTTCTTT.

V usage is TRBV20-1 and J usage is TRBJ1-3; D is ambiguous. This CDR3 spans 11 amino acids. Germline-derived CDR1 and CDR2 are DFQATT and SNEGSKA (reference sequence). The CDR3 DNA sequence: TGCAGCCCCCGGGGTGGAAACACCATATATTTT. This sequence encodes CSPRGGNTIYF.

The chain couples TRBV7-2 to TRBJ1-2; the D gene is possibly TRBD1 (6 bases). This CDR3 has 14 residues. The V gene's germline CDR1 is SGHTA and CDR2 FQGNSA. Deletions cut 1 base from V and 4 bases from J, with 10 bases between. CDR3 sequence (DNA): TGTGCCAGCAGCTTAGGACAGGCCCCCTATGGCTACACCTTC. Its translation is CASSLGQAPYGYTF.

This sequence joins TRBV19 and TRBJ1-5, with D perhaps TRBD1 (5 bases). V lost 5 bases, J lost 10 bases, and 15 bases lay in between. The germline gives CDR1 LNHDA, CDR2 SQIVND (reference sequence). The CDR3 is made up of 13 amino acids. As DNA, the CDR3 is TGTGCCAGTAGTTCGTCGGACATTACTCCCCAGCATTTT. The encoded protein is CASSSSDITPQHF.

V usage is TRBV19 and J usage is TRBJ1-1; D might be TRBD1 (6 bases). Germline CDR1 LNHDA, CDR2 SQIVND (reference sequence). The CDR3 runs to 14 residues. The V end was cut by 4 bases, the J end by 9 bases, with 18 bases between. CDR3 nucleotide sequence: TGTGCCAGTAGTACCCCTAAGGGGGGGCGGAAAGCTTTCTTT. The encoded protein is CASSTPKGGRKAFF.

This clone showed up just a few times. CDR3 DNA sequence: TGTGCCAGCAGCCCCGGGGTGAACACTGAAGCTTTCTTT. It codes for CASSPGVNTEAFF. This rearrangement joins TRBV9 to TRBJ1-1; D call uncertain. Germline V gene sequence: CDR1 SGDLS, CDR2 YYNGEE. With 4 bases removed from V and 0 bases from J, the gap between germline ends came to 7 bases. This CDR3 is built from 13 residues.

The genes are TRBV5-1 and TRBJ2-5; 12 positions agree with TRBD1. Unmatched junction bases numbered 6, after V lost 1 base and J lost 5 bases. The CDR3 sequence is 16 residues long. The germline CDR1 and CDR2 sequences are SGHRS and YFSETQ. Written as DNA, the CDR3 is TGCGCCAGCAGCTTGTGGGGACAGGGGGCCGTGGAGACCCAGTACTTC. Protein product: CASSLWGQGAVETQYF.

The chain links TRBV9 to TRBJ2-7; 9 bases map to TRBD1. The CDR3 contains 13 residues. Trimming removed 4 bases from V and 5 bases from J; junction bases left unmatched: 4. Germline values: CDR1 SGDLS, CDR2 YYNGEE. The CDR3 nucleotides read TGTGCCAGCAGCTATAGGACAGGGGACGAGCAGTACTTC. This translates into CASSYRTGDEQYF.

The V gene is TRBV10-3, the J gene TRBJ2-1; TRBD1 is a possible D gene (6 bases). The CDR3 sequence is 13 residues long. Trimming cost V 9 bases and J 6 bases, with 15 bases left between them. Germline CDR1 and CDR2: ENHRY and SYGVKD. This CDR3 is CAMGAGDPNEQFF. CDR3 DNA sequence: TGTGCCATGGGGGCAGGGGACCCCAATGAGCAGTTCTTC.

J is TRBJ2-3 and V is TRBV5-1; 8 bases are shared with TRBD2. Germline CDR1 is SGHRS and CDR2 is YFSETQ. V dropped 0 bases and J dropped 2; count of bases not matched to a gene: 5. CDR3 size: 16 residues. This CDR3 is CASSLEASGYTDTQYF. DNA for the CDR3: TGCGCCAGCAGCTTGGAGGCTAGCGGGTACACAGATACGCAGTATTTT.

The chain links TRBV19 to TRBJ1-1; D is undetermined. The V and J ends lost 10 bases and 9 bases respectively, with 6 bases between them. Germline CDR1 and CDR2: LNHDA and SQIVND (reference sequence). The CDR3 totals 8 residues. The CDR3 DNA is TGTGCCACTGAGAAAGCTTTCTTT. Protein sequence: CATEKAFF.

Here the CDR3 DNA reads TGTGCCAGCAACGAACGGGGGGGCAAAAACATTCAGTACTTC. It is translated as CASNERGGKNIQYF. This chain joins TRBV2 and TRBJ2-4, with 8 bases identical to TRBD2. CDR3 length: 14 amino acids. The ends lost 7 bases at V and 3 bases at J; junction bases unmatched: 5. Germline assignment: CDR1 SNHLY and CDR2 FYNNEI.